This T cell receptor beta chain was captured by sequencing in a study of blood T cell repertoires in COVID-19. On the study more broadly: The samples span acute and convalescent COVID-19 from the United States, Italy and Spain.

In the authors' workflow: For nucleated cells, counts were estimated from reference gene primer amplification. Assay: immunoSEQ multiplex PCR; the TCRdb copy retains only in-frame clones and omits some. V and J calls and clone size are as listed in that table; D and trimming were resolved from the DNA. The sample carries roughly 160,000 clones, 80% to 90% recorded once. This clone has more than one count but fewer than ten. Trimming cost V 2 bases and J 4 bases; bases outside gene matches: 5. The germline V gene encodes CDR1 LNHNV and CDR2 YYDKDF (reference sequence). CDR3 length: 15 amino acids. This chain uses TRBV15 with TRBJ1-5, with 7 bases that match TRBD1. The sequence came from a middle-aged man with acute or convalescent COVID-19. The sample comprised peripheral blood. CDR3 protein: CATSRYAGGNQPQHF. In nucleotides, the CDR3 is TGTGCCACCAGCAGATACGCAGGGGGAAATCAGCCCCAGCATTTT.